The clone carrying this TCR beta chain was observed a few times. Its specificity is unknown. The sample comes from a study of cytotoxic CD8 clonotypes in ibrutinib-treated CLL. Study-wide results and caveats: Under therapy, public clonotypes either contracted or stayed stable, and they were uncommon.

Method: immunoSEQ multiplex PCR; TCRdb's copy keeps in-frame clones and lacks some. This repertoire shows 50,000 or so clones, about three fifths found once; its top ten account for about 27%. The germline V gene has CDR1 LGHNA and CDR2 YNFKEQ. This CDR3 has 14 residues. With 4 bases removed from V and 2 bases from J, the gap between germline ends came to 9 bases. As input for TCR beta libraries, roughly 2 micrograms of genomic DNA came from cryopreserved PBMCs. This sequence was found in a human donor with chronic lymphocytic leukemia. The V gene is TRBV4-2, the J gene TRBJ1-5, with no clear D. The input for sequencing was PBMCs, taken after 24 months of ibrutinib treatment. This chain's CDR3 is CASSPPGGNQPQHF. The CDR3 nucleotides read TGTGCCAGCAGCCCTCCTGGGGGCAATCAGCCCCAGCATTTT.